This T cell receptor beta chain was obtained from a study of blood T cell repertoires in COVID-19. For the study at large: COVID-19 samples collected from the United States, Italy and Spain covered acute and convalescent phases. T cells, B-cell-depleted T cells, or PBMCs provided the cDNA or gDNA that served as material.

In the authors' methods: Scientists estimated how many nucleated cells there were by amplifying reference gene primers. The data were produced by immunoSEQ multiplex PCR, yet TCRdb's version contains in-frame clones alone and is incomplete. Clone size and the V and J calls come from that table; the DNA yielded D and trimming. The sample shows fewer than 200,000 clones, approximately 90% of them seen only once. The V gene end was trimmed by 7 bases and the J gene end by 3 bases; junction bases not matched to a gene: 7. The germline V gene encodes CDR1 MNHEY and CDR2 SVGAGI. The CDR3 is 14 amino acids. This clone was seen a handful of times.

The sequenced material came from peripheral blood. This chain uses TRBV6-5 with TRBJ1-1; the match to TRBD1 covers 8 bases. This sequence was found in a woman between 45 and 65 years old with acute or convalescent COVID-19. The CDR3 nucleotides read TGTGCCAGCACCCGGACAGGGTTGGACACTGAAGCTTTCTTT. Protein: CASTRTGLDTEAFF.